This T cell receptor beta chain originates from a study of identical twins. Trimming stripped 4 bases from V and 4 bases from J, with 8 bases between. From germline, CDR1 is SGHRS and CDR2 YFSETQ. The CDR3 contains 13 residues. A universal primer site was created by template switching, with the cDNA bearing unique molecular identifiers. TCRdb itself ran the 5' RACE reads through MiXCR, one entry per CDR3 protein. This sample carries hundreds of thousands of distinct CDR3 sequences, approximately 13% of them seen once, and the ten largest clones take 1.5% to 2%. Study findings and constraints: Modeled out-of-frame TCR alpha sharing in monozygotic twins fell below observed levels. Abundant cord blood beta clonotypes carried fewer insertions; memory repertoires showed none.

About this clonotype: Its target is unknown.

This same sample was also taken into another study, of yellow fever vaccine responses in identical twins. From that report: Among the twins, the vaccine T cell response reportedly seemed partly convergent and partly personalized.

This receptor was identified in a young woman in good health. The chain carries TRBV5-1 and TRBJ1-4; the D is unclear. The source material was PBMCs. CDR3 sequence (DNA): TGCGCCAGCAGCCAACAGCATAATGAAAAACTGTTTTTT. This gives the protein CASSQQHNEKLFF.